Each of the 18 T cell receptor beta chains below was sequenced from the same sample in a study of shared clonotypes between healthy human individuals. The repertoire was sequenced with immunoSEQ multiplex PCR; TCRdb's copy has only in-frame clones and lacks some. The table has some 2,000,000 clones, 95% seen once. The sequenced sample was naive CD4+ T cells sorted from blood. Noted subset: CD45RA+ positively selected. These receptors were taken from a man between 18 and 29 years old in good health.

The chain employs TRBV7-9 and TRBJ1-3; D is unclear. The CDR3 runs 13 residues. V was shortened by 6 bases and J by 0 bases, with 6 bases between the two germline ends. The germline CDR1 and CDR2 sequences are SEHNR and FQNEAQ (reference sequence). In DNA form, the CDR3 reads TGTGCCAGCAGACCGAGCTCTGGAAACACCATATATTTT. Its protein is CASRPSSGNTIYF.

The chain has TRBV9 and TRBJ1-6; possibly TRBD1 for D (6 bases). Germline assignment: CDR1 SGDLS and CDR2 YYNGEE. Trimming took off 2 bases at V and 7 bases at J, with 16 bases between the two ends. CDR3 size: 16 residues. The CDR3 sequence: CASSVATGSGNSPLHF. CDR3 bases: TGTGCCAGCAGCGTCGCTACAGGGTCAGGGAATTCACCCCTCCACTTT. Full variable domain (missing parts from reference TRBV9 and TRBJ1-6): DSGVTQTPKHLITATGQRVTLRCSPRSGDLSVYWYQQSLDQGLQFLIQYYNGEERAKGNILERFSAQQFPDLHSELNLSSLELGDSALYFCASSVATGSGNSPLHFGNGTRLTVT.

The V call is TRBV19, the J call TRBJ1-5; the D gene is possibly TRBD1 (6 bases). Trimming cost V 4 bases and J 3 bases, with 16 bases left between them. CDR1 is LNHDA and CDR2 is SQIVND in the germline V gene (reference sequence). The CDR3 has 16 amino acids. The CDR3 here is CASSTSTGTPNQPQHF. Here the CDR3 DNA reads TGTGCCAGTAGTACCTCTACAGGGACCCCCAATCAGCCCCAGCATTTT.

The chain is built from TRBV4-1 and TRBJ1-3; D unresolved. This CDR3 spans 14 amino acids. V was pared by 4 bases and J by 3 bases, with 10 bases between. Germline-derived CDR1 and CDR2 are MGHRA and YSYEKL. The CDR3 is CASSLPGVGNTIYF. The CDR3 coding sequence is TGCGCCAGCAGCCTACCGGGAGTTGGAAACACCATATATTTT.

The chain has TRBV11-2 and TRBJ1-2; 9 bases agree with TRBD1. Germline loops: CDR1 SGHAT, CDR2 FQNNGV. The CDR3 contains 14 residues. The J segment lost 7 bases and the V segment lost 1 base, leaving 4 bases of the junction unmatched. CDR3 in amino acids: CASSLAPGQGGYTF. Written as DNA, the CDR3 is TGTGCCAGCAGCTTAGCGCCGGGACAGGGTGGCTACACCTTC.

The DNA for the CDR3 is TGCGCCAGCAGTGACCGGGGGAAAGCAGATACGCAGTATTTT. This encodes CASSDRGKADTQYF. This chain joins TRBV10-1 and TRBJ2-3, with a tentative D call TRBD2 (6 bases). Trimming cost V 3 bases and J 4 bases, with 11 bases left between them. The CDR3 loop spans 14 amino acids. Germline V gene data show CDR1 as WNHNN and CDR2 as SYGVQD (reference sequence).

The chain combines TRBV5-1 with TRBJ2-3; 9 bases agree with TRBD1. V lost 2 bases to trimming and J lost 3 bases; unmatched junction nucleotides: 7. CDR1 is SGHRS and CDR2 is YFSETQ in the germline V gene. The CDR3 spans 16 residues. The CDR3 loop is CASSFRDRATTDTQYF. The CDR3 coding sequence is TGCGCCAGCAGCTTCCGGGACAGGGCTACAACAGATACGCAGTATTTT.

The chain has TRBV5-4 and TRBJ2-7, with 12 bases aligning to TRBD1. Germline V gene lookup returns CDR1 SGHNT and CDR2 YYREEE (reference sequence). The CDR3 covers 17 residues. J was trimmed by 0 bases and V by 3 bases; bases with no gene match: 7. CDR3 amino acids: CASSSKGQGAISYEQYF. The DNA of the CDR3 is TGTGCCAGCAGCTCCAAGGGACAGGGGGCTATCTCCTACGAGCAGTACTTC.

This chain joins TRBV6-5 and TRBJ1-6; D not certain. The CDR3 length is 15 residues. V was trimmed by 8 bases and J by 1 base, leaving 12 bases between them. CDR1 and CDR2 (germline): MNHEY, SVGAGI. CDR3 nucleotides: TGTGCCAGCTTCCCGACTGGTTCCTATAATTCACCCCTCCACTTT. It codes for CASFPTGSYNSPLHF.

The chain links TRBV18 to TRBJ1-2; 11 nucleotides agree with TRBD1. The CDR3 spans 17 residues. Germline V gives CDR1 KGHSH, CDR2 LQKENI. The trim removed 3 bases at V and 6 bases at J, leaving 12 bases unmatched. DNA for the CDR3: TGTGCCAGCTCACCTGGACAGGGGGCCCATCCAGGACATGGCTACACCTTC. Residues: CASSPGQGAHPGHGYTF.

CDR3 region: CASSSPLATSSYNEQFF. The CDR3 nucleotides read TGTGCCAGCAGCTCGCCACTAGCGACGAGCTCCTACAATGAGCAGTTCTTC. The chain uses TRBV5-4 and TRBJ2-1, with 7 bases matching TRBD2. This CDR3 has 17 residues. J was trimmed by 0 bases and V by 3 bases; bases with no gene match: 9. Germline V gives CDR1 SGHNT, CDR2 YYREEE (reference sequence).

V is TRBV2 and J is TRBJ2-7; D possibly corresponds to TRBD2 (5 bases). Trimming took off 1 base at V and 7 bases at J, with 14 bases between the two ends. This CDR3 contains 14 residues. The germline V gene encodes CDR1 SNHLY and CDR2 FYNNEI. Written as DNA, the CDR3 is TGTGCCAGCAGTGAAGTCGGGGTGATAGGTGAGCAGTACTTC. Its protein product is CASSEVGVIGEQYF.

This chain joins TRBV9 and TRBJ1-2, with a tentative D call TRBD1 (5 bases). The CDR3 is 14 residues long. V lost 4 bases to trimming and J lost 7 bases, with 17 bases between them. Germline V gene data show CDR1 as SGDLS and CDR2 as YYNGEE. The CDR3 sequence: CASSLATVLGGYTF. Written as DNA, the CDR3 is TGTGCCAGCAGCTTAGCGACAGTTCTCGGTGGCTACACCTTC.

The CDR3 protein is CASSSSIAGVNTEAFF. The CDR3 DNA reads TGTGCCAGCAGCTCGAGTATAGCGGGGGTGAACACTGAAGCTTTCTTT. The V call is TRBV11-1, the J call TRBJ1-1, with a possible D match to TRBD1 (5 bases). V lost 4 bases to trimming and J lost 0 bases, with 15 bases between them. Germline CDR1 is SGHAT and CDR2 is FQDESV (reference sequence). This CDR3 has 16 residues.

The rearrangement joins TRBV5-4 to TRBJ2-3; a weak D match, TRBD2 (6 bases). From germline, CDR1 is SGHNT and CDR2 YYREEE (reference sequence). V was shortened by 3 bases and J by 1 base, with 18 bases between the two germline ends. There are 17 residues in the CDR3. The CDR3 bases are TGTGCCAGCAGCTCGCCGGGCCTGGCGGGACGCACAGATACGCAGTATTTT. Translated, it gives CASSSPGLAGRTDTQYF.

The rearrangement uses TRBV5-1 and TRBJ2-3, with TRBD2 as a possible D gene (7 bases). Trimming shortened V by 4 bases and J by 3 bases, and 18 bases separated the two germline ends. The CDR3 runs 16 residues. Germline CDR1 is SGHRS and CDR2 is YFSETQ. The chain's CDR3 is CASSTSTGGGTDTQYF. CDR3 coding DNA: TGCGCCAGCAGCACCTCGACAGGCGGGGGAACAGATACGCAGTATTTT.

Comment on this clone: At one end, the junction sequence differs from germline, possibly due to a read error. The chain has TRBV7-7 and TRBJ2-3, with a possible D match to TRBD2 (6 bases). CDR3 length: 13 amino acids. Germline V lookup: CDR1 SSHAT, CDR2 FNYEAQ (reference sequence). The CDR3 DNA reads TGTGCTAGCAGCCTTGAGACAGCGGGTACGCAGTATTTT. Protein: CASSLETAGTQYF.

V is TRBV18 and J is TRBJ2-2, with 8 bases identical to TRBD1. CDR1 and CDR2 (germline): KGHSH, LQKENI. The ends lost 0 bases at V and 8 bases at J; junction bases unmatched: 5. CDR3 length: 15 amino acids. CDR3 region: CASSPPMTGVGELFF. In DNA, the CDR3 is TGTGCCAGCTCACCACCGATGACAGGGGTTGGGGAGCTGTTTTTT.